The sequence of this T cell receptor (beta chain) was determined in a study of shared clonotypes between healthy human individuals. Study at large: Per donor, three plates held CD4 naive cells, three held CD4 memory, two held CD8 naive and one held CD8 memory. Study findings and constraints: What naive subsets generally showed was a larger estimated richness than memory subsets showed. For naive CD4 cells, roughly 5% of clonotypes were shared across a handful of donors.

Notes on this clone: Its specificity is unknown.

Subsets obtained from CD4+ cells comprised CD45RA+ naive and CD45RA-negative memory cells. The repertoire was sequenced with immunoSEQ multiplex PCR; TCRdb's copy has only in-frame clones and lacks some. The repertoire holds a few million clones, with around 90% as singletons. The sample comprised naive CD4+ T cells sorted from blood. The subset denotes: CD45RA+ positively selected. The source is a young man in good health.

The CDR3 loop reads CASSAGRNTIYF. The CDR3 nucleotides are TGTGCCAGCAGCGCGGGGAGAAACACCATATATTTT. The rearrangement uses TRBV7-9 and TRBJ1-3; D not certain. Per germline, CDR1 SEHNR and CDR2 FQNEAQ (reference sequence). The CDR3 spans 12 residues. With 5 bases removed from V and 5 bases from J, the gap between germline ends came to 7 bases. Together with reference TRBV7-9 and TRBJ1-3, the CDR3 gives the full variable domain: DTGVSQNPRHKITKRGQNVTFRCDPISEHNRLYWYRQTLGQGPEFLTYFQNEAQLEKSRLLSDRFSAERPKGSFSTLEIQRTEQGDSAMYLCASSAGRNTIYFGEGSWLTVV.